The clone carrying this TCR beta chain was seen many times. The source of the sample is a study of CD8 T cells in ankylosing spondylitis. CDR1 MNHNS and CDR2 SASEGT come from the germline V gene. With 6 bases removed from V and 3 bases from J, the gap between germline ends came to 8 bases. This CDR3 region has 13 residues. TCRdb itself ran the 5' RACE reads through MiXCR, one entry per CDR3 protein. The table includes some 130,000 distinct CDR3 sequences, 5.5% to 7.5% detected once. Sequencing was carried out using blood, either unsorted or a sorted T cell fraction (not recorded which). The clonotype originates from a female donor with ankylosing spondylitis or in good health (not recorded which). V and J are TRBV6-1 and TRBJ1-4, with D unclear. CDR3 nucleotide sequence: TGTGCCAGCAGCGGAAGCGCTAATGAAAAACTGTTTTTT. Protein: CASSGSANEKLFF.